This T cell receptor beta chain comes out of a study of blood T cell repertoires in COVID-19. Study-wide context: Sites across the United States, Italy and Spain contributed samples from acute and convalescent COVID-19. PBMCs, B-cell-depleted T cells, or T cells provided the cDNA or gDNA that made up the material.

During active infection, Seattle patients enrolled and were then monitored through disease. Germline V gene data show CDR1 as MNHEY and CDR2 as SMNVEV (reference sequence). The ends lost 5 bases at V and 4 bases at J; junction bases unmatched: 11. The CDR3 consists of 15 residues. In the original workflow: Cell counts per sample came from amplifying reference gene primers. Using immunoSEQ multiplex PCR, the repertoire was profiled, and TCRdb retains in-frame clones only, with some absent. V, J and clone size derive from that table, while D and trimming were established from the DNA sequence. Here the sample spans roughly 200,000 clones, about three quarters being singletons.

The genes are TRBV27 and TRBJ2-7, with 7 positions matching TRBD1. The clonotype was recovered from a woman of 80 years or more with COVID-19, enrolled during active disease. The sequenced sample consisted of peripheral blood. The CDR3 bases are TGTGCCAGCAGTCCCGACAGGGAGATTTCGTACGAGCAGTACTTC. It specifies CASSPDREISYEQYF.